This T cell receptor beta chain is from a study of cytomegalovirus exposure and HLA in healthy donors. Notes on the study in general: After further analysis at a later stage, under 20,000 TCR beta sequences were associated with HLA alleles at 0.05 false discovery rate. In vitro data verified a few CMV-associated chains as specific for CMV antigens. TCR beta sequences reportedly predicted most subjects' HLA-A and HLA-B alleles accurately. An analysis was carried out at a later point. It showed that HLA-associated TCR beta chains were more clonally expanded than equally common non-associated chains.

The CDR3 loop spans 15 amino acids. The V and J ends lost 4 bases and 1 base respectively, with 13 bases between them. Germline values: CDR1 MNHEY, CDR2 SVGAGI. Remarks on this clone: Its target is not known. Other DNA sequences of this sample code for an identical CDR3.

The PCR used 60 Vbeta and 13 Jbeta primers. Profiling relied on immunoSEQ multiplex PCR, and the TCRdb table lists in-frame clones only, not all of them. The sample yields fewer than 200,000 clones, 9.5% to 15% seen once. The receptor was isolated from a man aged 45-60 years in good health and CMV-seropositive. The chain carries TRBV6-5 and TRBJ1-1, with a possible D match to TRBD1 (6 bases). The specimen was PBMCs. The CDR3 nucleotides are TGTGCCAGCAGTTTATCAGGGGCACAGAACACTGAAGCTTTCTTT. This encodes CASSLSGAQNTEAFF.